This T cell receptor beta chain emerged from a study of blood T cell repertoires in COVID-19. At the level of the study: Samples taken during acute and convalescent COVID-19 were collected in the United States, Italy and Spain.

Recruits, aged roughly 18 to 100 years, lived in around 24 US areas. The recovered donors of Cohort 3 showed two negative PCRs, clearance, or symptom resolution. Original methodology: From reference gene primer amplification, estimates of nucleated cell counts were derived. Generated by immunoSEQ multiplex PCR, the TCRdb table keeps only in-frame clones and is missing some. V and J calls and clone size are given by that table; D and trimming were obtained from the DNA. The data hold 150,000 to 200,000 clones, with approximately 90% observed a single time. J lost 4 bases, V lost 3 bases, and 11 bases had no gene match. Per the germline V gene, CDR1 is MNHEY and CDR2 is SMNVEV (reference sequence). CDR3 length: 17 residues.

The sequenced material came from PBMCs or T cells enriched from blood (not recorded which). This chain joins TRBV27 and TRBJ2-2, with 7 bases matching TRBD2. The origin of this receptor is a woman younger than 35 who had recovered from COVID-19. The DNA of the CDR3 is TGTGCCAGCAGTTTTTTTGGGGCTAGCGGATTCACCGGGGAGCTGTTTTTT. Amino acids: CASSFFGASGFTGELFF.